Presented here are 14 T cell receptor beta chains from one specimen sequenced in a study of beta chain features in type 1 diabetes. These TCRs are of unknown antigen specificity. Every isolated RNA sample was fully reverse transcribed, so sequencing captured expressed TCRB transcripts. TCRdb's copy holds only in-frame clones and misses some; the assay was immunoSEQ multiplex PCR. The repertoire holds some 360,000 clones, over 9% seen once, with about 0.64% in the top ten. Study observations and caveats: TCRB CDR3 length was moderately but significantly reduced in all four CD4+ subsets of Type 1 diabetes patients.

The sequenced sample consisted of central memory CD4+ T cells from blood. These receptors were obtained from a man aged 25 to 40 with type 1 diabetes.

This clone was counted between two and nine times. The gene calls are TRBV5-4 and TRBJ2-1; 8 bases agree with TRBD2. The V gene end was trimmed by 3 bases and the J gene end by 5 bases; junction bases not matched to a gene: 7. The germline CDR1 and CDR2 sequences are SGHNT and YYREEE (reference sequence). The CDR3 loop spans 15 amino acids. CDR3 in DNA: TGTGCCAGCAGCTATGGGACTAGTCCAAACAATGAGCAGTTCTTC. Protein product: CASSYGTSPNNEQFF.

This clone was seen only a few times. The chain is built from TRBV28 and TRBJ2-1; TRBD2 might be the D (5 bases). This CDR3 has 13 residues. Trimming cost V 0 bases and J 9 bases, with 9 bases left between them. Germline CDR1 and CDR2: MDHEN and SYDVKM. The CDR3 DNA sequence: TGTGCCAGCAGTTTATGGCTAGCTAGTGAGCAGTTCTTC. Its translation: CASSLWLASEQFF.

This clone came up a few times. The chain links TRBV7-2 to TRBJ1-5; D call uncertain. V was cut by 8 bases and J by 4 bases, with 12 bases left in between. From germline, CDR1 is SGHTA and CDR2 FQGNSA. This CDR3 comprises 13 residues. CDR3 DNA sequence: TGTGCCAGCGTACCTACCCCGAATCAGCCCCAGCATTTT. It encodes CASVPTPNQPQHF.

In its sample, this clone was seen a few times. V usage is TRBV28 and J usage is TRBJ1-2; D possibly corresponds to TRBD1 (5 bases). CDR1 is MDHEN and CDR2 is SYDVKM in the germline V gene. This CDR3 region has 13 residues. Trimming removed 5 bases from V and 8 bases from J, with 15 bases in between. The CDR3 nucleotides are TGTGCCAGCAGTCGAGGAGGGGCGCAAGGCTACACCTTC. It is translated as CASSRGGAQGYTF.

The CDR3 coding sequence is TGTGCCAGCAGTTCCAGACTGGGTGAAGAGACCCAGTACTTC. Translation gives CASSSRLGEETQYF. The chain has TRBV28 and TRBJ2-5; D call uncertain. The CDR3 is 14 residues long. V lost 4 bases and J lost 3, with 12 bases in between. The V gene's germline CDR1 is MDHEN and CDR2 SYDVKM.

V and J are TRBV30 and TRBJ2-2; 9 nucleotides match TRBD1. Germline V gives CDR1 GTSNPN, CDR2 SVGIG (reference sequence). With 5 bases clipped from V and 4 bases from J, the junction kept 8 bases outside the gene matches. CDR3 length equals 15 residues. Written as DNA, the CDR3 is TGTGCCTGGGACCAGGACAGGGGCTTCACCGGGGAGCTGTTTTTT. Translating gives CAWDQDRGFTGELFF.

This clone was seen a few times. V is TRBV29-1 and J is TRBJ1-2, with TRBD1 matching over 7 bases. The germline V gene encodes CDR1 SQVTM and CDR2 ANQGSEA. V shed 0 bases and J 1 base; nucleotides not matched to a gene: 11. The CDR3 has 17 residues. The CDR3 sequence: CSVEDLEGARSNYGYTF. For the CDR3, the DNA is TGCAGCGTTGAAGATCTCGAGGGGGCACGGAGTAACTATGGCTACACCTTC.

This clone was observed at least ten times. The chain recombines TRBV7-3 with TRBJ2-1; 8 bases line up with TRBD1. The germline V gene has CDR1 SGHTA and CDR2 FQGTGA. Trimming at V came to 3 bases and at J to 6 bases, leaving 10 bases not matched to a gene. The CDR3 has 16 residues. CDR3 coding DNA: TGTGCCAGCAGCTTGTCCGTGACAGGGGCTTTCAATGAGCAGTTCTTC. Amino acid sequence: CASSLSVTGAFNEQFF.

This clone was seen only a few times. The chain carries TRBV7-3 and TRBJ2-1, with D possibly TRBD2 on 6 matching bases. The CDR3 runs to 15 residues. V was shortened by 6 bases and J by 2 bases, with 14 bases between the two germline ends. CDR1 and CDR2 (germline): SGHTA, FQGTGA. Here the CDR3 DNA reads TGTGCCAGCAGTTACGGGAGAGGGGCCTACAATGAGCAGTTCTTC. Translated: CASSYGRGAYNEQFF.

The chain has TRBV27 and TRBJ1-5; D uncertain. The germline CDR1 and CDR2 sequences are MNHEY and SMNVEV (reference sequence). V shed 4 bases and J shed 3 bases, with 7 bases lying between them. The CDR3 totals 13 residues. The CDR3 spells CASSSALNQPQHF. The CDR3 region has the DNA TGTGCCAGCAGTTCCGCCCTCAATCAGCCCCAGCATTTT.

This chain connects TRBV28 to TRBJ2-3; TRBD1 might be the D (6 bases). The V end was cut by 7 bases, the J end by 0 bases, with 17 bases between. CDR3 length equals 16 residues. Germline lookup yields CDR1 MDHEN and CDR2 SYDVKM. The CDR3 region is CASTLGTLRSTDTQYF. In DNA, the CDR3 is TGTGCCAGCACCCTTGGGACACTTCGTAGCACAGATACGCAGTATTTT.

This clone was counted only a few times. The chain joins TRBV6-6 to TRBJ1-4, with D maybe TRBD1 (5 bases). CDR3 length: 14 residues. CDR1 is MNHNY, CDR2 SVGAGI, per germline (reference sequence). V shed 4 bases and J shed 5 bases, with 11 bases lying between them. CDR3 protein: CASSSTVTNEKLFF. For the CDR3, the DNA is TGTGCCAGCAGTTCGACAGTGACGAATGAAAAACTGTTTTTT.

This clone has only a few counts. V is TRBV7-2 and J is TRBJ2-7; D may be TRBD2 (6 bases). The CDR3 is 14 residues long. The V end lost 1 base, the J end lost 3 bases, and 10 bases lay between the germline ends. The germline V gene has CDR1 SGHTA and CDR2 FQGNSA. The CDR3 sequence: CASSLDGGNYEQYF. The CDR3 nucleotides are TGTGCCAGCAGCTTAGACGGGGGAAACTACGAGCAGTACTTC.

The J gene is TRBJ2-5, the V gene TRBV6-5; TRBD2 aligns across 8 bases. The DNA matches TRBJ2-7 better at its end, which makes the J call doubtful. The CDR3 extends over 15 amino acids. Germline V gene sequence: CDR1 MNHEY, CDR2 SVGAGI. The CDR3 spells CASSGPERGSYEQYF. The CDR3 nucleotides read TGTGCCAGCAGCGGGCCGGAGCGGGGGTCCTACGAGCAGTACTTC.